This is a list of T cell receptor beta chains from one sample in a study of T cells in Graves' hyperthyroidism and ophthalmopathy. TCRdb re-analysed the multiplex PCR reads in MiXCR, keeping a single row per CDR3 protein. This sample yields approximately 720,000 distinct CDR3 sequences, of which under 20% are seen a single time; approximately 16% belongs to the top ten. The sample was blood. These TCRs come from a woman in her forties or fifties with Graves' hyperthyroidism that later progressed to Graves' ophthalmopathy. The CDR3 runs from the conserved cysteine through the conserved F or W. The D gene is left open where the match is weak. The size of a clone is reported for some rows only, either as once, few or many, or as a class for expanded clones.

few	TRBV6-2/TRBV6-3	-	TRBJ2-1	TGTGTCAGCAAAATGGGGGGACATCGATTCAATGAGCAGTTCTTC	CVSKMGGHRFNEQFF
-	TRBV19	-	TRBJ2-3	TGTGCCAGTAGTAAGGGGCTATCTAGCACAGATACGCAGTATTTT	CASSKGLSSTDTQYF
many	TRBV7-2	-	TRBJ2-3	TGTGCCAGCAGCTCCCTCCGACTTAACACGCAGTATTTT	CASSSLRLNTQYF
few	TRBV7-2	-	TRBJ1-2	TGTGCCAGCAGCTGGGACGGTGTAAATGGCTACACCTTC	CASSWDGVNGYTF
-	TRBV12-3/TRBV12-4	TRBD1	TRBJ1-5	TGTGCCAGCAGTACCAACAGGGGTGGACAGCCCCAGCATTTT	CASSTNRGGQPQHF
-	TRBV29-1	-	TRBJ1-2	TGCAGAGTTGATTCGCTAGAAGGCTACACCTTC	CRVDSLEGYTF
-	TRBV19	-	TRBJ2-1	TGTGCCAGTAAACCCGGGGAAGTGGGCCCTAGGTATGAGCAGTTCTTC	CASKPGEVGPRYEQFF
-	TRBV20-1	-	TRBJ1-5	TGCAGTGCTAGAATCCCCACTACTCGGAATCAGCCCCAGCATTTT	CSARIPTTRNQPQHF
few	TRBV2	TRBD1	TRBJ2-7	TGTGCCAGCAGTTATGGTTCCCGGACAGGGCGCGAGCAGTACTTC	CASSYGSRTGREQYF
few	TRBV12-3/TRBV12-4	-	TRBJ1-5	TGTGCCAGCAGGACAGGAGGAGTTAGCAATCAGCCCCAGCATTTT	CASRTGGVSNQPQHF
-	TRBV2	-	TRBJ2-1	TGTGCCAGCTCGACCCGGGACGGGTTCTACAATGAGCAGTTCTTC	CASSTRDGFYNEQFF
-	TRBV5-1	-	TRBJ2-4	TGCGCCAGCAGCCCGGGGGGCGACCCTGCCTTAGCCAAAAACATTCAGTACTTC	CASSPGGDPALAKNIQYF
-	TRBV20-1	TRBD2	TRBJ2-7	TGCAGTGCTAGCGTAGCGGGGGGGCCGAGGTCCGAGCAGTACTTC	CSASVAGGPRSEQYF
few	TRBV27	-	TRBJ2-1	TGTGCCAGCAGCATTTATGTCGGGGACACCTACAATGAGCAGTTCTTC	CASSIYVGDTYNEQFF
-	TRBV27	-	TRBJ1-2	-	CASSSRITMATPSPGRSYTF
few	TRBV20-1	TRBD1	TRBJ1-6	TGCAGTGCAAGTCCGGGACAGTTTGTCTCCTATAATTCACCCCTCCACTTT	CSASPGQFVSYNSPLHF
-	TRBV4-1	TRBD2	TRBJ2-1	TGCGCCAGCAGACCTAGCGGGGGGGGACACAATGAGCAGTTCTTC	CASRPSGGGHNEQFF
-	TRBV5-6	-	TRBJ1-2	TGTGCCAGCAGCTTGGACGGAAGTTCCTATGGCTACACCTTC	CASSLDGSSYGYTF
many	TRBV7-2	-	TRBJ2-5	TGTGCCAGCAGCTTAGGAACCCCAGAGACCCAGTACTTC	CASSLGTPETQYF
many	TRBV12-3/TRBV12-4	-	TRBJ1-4	TGTGCCAGCAGTCCAGGACATCCAACTAATGAAAAACTGTTTTTT	CASSPGHPTNEKLFF
few	TRBV28	TRBD1	TRBJ1-2	TGTGCCAGCAGCCGCCAGGGGGCGAGTGGCTACACCTTC	CASSRQGASGYTF
many	TRBV30	-	TRBJ1-1	TGTGCCTGGAGTCTCAGAGACGAAGCTTTCTTT	CAWSLRDEAFF
many	TRBV7-8	TRBD2	TRBJ2-3	TGTGCCAGCAGCTTAGTCCGCGGGGGGGTACCAGATACGCAGTATTTT	CASSLVRGGVPDTQYF
few	TRBV12-3/TRBV12-4	-	TRBJ1-5	TGTGCCAGCACCAGGGACTCCAATCAGCCCCAGCATTTT	CASTRDSNQPQHF
few	TRBV25-1	-	TRBJ1-1	TGTGCCAGCAGTGAGCTCCAGGGCTCGGGGACTGAAGCTTTCTTT	CASSELQGSGTEAFF
many	TRBV7-9	-	TRBJ1-1	TGTGCCAGCAGCGCAGAACAGGTTAAGGGTGAAGCTTTCTTT	CASSAEQVKGEAFF
-	TRBV14	-	TRBJ2-1	TGTGCCAGCAGCCAAGTCCCTCCGGGGAGGGAGCAGTTCTTC	CASSQVPPGREQFF
-	TRBV6-9	TRBD2	TRBJ2-4	TGTGCCAGCAGTTTATCCGGGGGGAGGGGCATTCAGTACTTC	CASSLSGGRGIQYF
few	TRBV3-1	-	TRBJ1-5	TGTGCCAGCAGCCCCCGGCTTTACAGCAATCAGCCCCAGCATTTT	CASSPRLYSNQPQHF
many	TRBV7-2	TRBD2	TRBJ2-3	TGTGCCAGCAGCTTAGCGGCGGGGGGGCCCGCAGATACGCAGTATTTT	CASSLAAGGPADTQYF
-	TRBV4-1	-	TRBJ2-2	TGCGCCAGCAGCGGTCTAGTGAGGGGTCGTAACACCGGGGAGCTGTTTTTT	CASSGLVRGRNTGELFF
many	TRBV3-1	TRBD1	TRBJ1-3	TGTGCCAGCAGCCAGACAGGGGTCGGAAACACCATATATTTT	CASSQTGVGNTIYF
-	TRBV27	-	TRBJ1-1	TGTGCCAGCAGTTTATACCCAGGGCGGGCTACTGAAGCTTTCTTT	CASSLYPGRATEAFF
-	TRBV19	-	TRBJ1-1	TGTGCCAGTAGAACATTGGACGGAACCGAAGCTTTCTTT	CASRTLDGTEAFF
many	TRBV11-2	TRBD2	TRBJ2-1	TGTGCCAGCAGCCAGTCGGCTAGCGGGGGCCCCCACAATGAGCAGTTCTTC	CASSQSASGGPHNEQFF
-	TRBV20-1	-	TRBJ1-6	TGCAGTGCTTCCGGCCCCGAGACAAATTCACCCCTCCACTTT	CSASGPETNSPLHF
many	TRBV12-3/TRBV12-4	-	TRBJ1-1	TGTGCCAGCAGTTTAGCGGGGACCGGGAGCACTGAAGCTTTCTTT	CASSLAGTGSTEAFF
-	TRBV7-9	TRBD1	TRBJ1-6	TGTGCCAGCAGCTTAGAGGGACAGGGGTATTCACCCCTCCACTTT	CASSLEGQGYSPLHF
many	TRBV11-2	TRBD2	TRBJ2-7	TGTGCCAGCAGCTTAGATCTGACTAGCGGCCGATTAAGTACCTACGAGCAGTACTTC	CASSLDLTSGRLSTYEQYF
many	TRBV30	-	TRBJ1-2	TGTGCCTGGAGTGGACAGTATGGCTACACCTTC	CAWSGQYGYTF
-	TRBV11-1	TRBD1	TRBJ2-3	TGTGCCAGCAGCTCTCGACCCGGGACAGGGTACACAGATACGCAGTATTTT	CASSSRPGTGYTDTQYF
few	TRBV3-1	TRBD2	TRBJ2-1	TGTGCCAGCAGCCTGCTAGCGGACAATGAGCAGTTCTTC	CASSLLADNEQFF
few	TRBV5-1	-	TRBJ2-7	TGCGCCAGCACCCAAGCGGACATCTCCTACGAGCAGTACTTC	CASTQADISYEQYF
many	TRBV30	-	TRBJ1-1	TGTGCCTGGAGCTTCAACACTGAAGCTTTCTTT	CAWSFNTEAFF
many	TRBV5-1	TRBD2	TRBJ2-7	TGCGCCAGCAGCTTCGGCGGGGGAAGCGAGCAGTACTTC	CASSFGGGSEQYF
few	TRBV6-1	-	TRBJ1-5	TGTGCCAGCAGTTTCCAGGGGCAGCCCCAGCATTTT	CASSFQGQPQHF
many	TRBV6-1	-	TRBJ2-5	TGTGCCAGCAGTGAACCGGGACTCAAGTACCAAGAGACCCAGTACTTC	CASSEPGLKYQETQYF
few	TRBV6-1	-	TRBJ1-4	TGTGCCACCAGGCTGTTGATCAATGAAAAACTGTTTTTT	CATRLLINEKLFF
few	TRBV4-1	-	TRBJ2-2	TGCGCCAGCAGCCTCTACCGACAAAGGACGTCTGGGGAGCTGTTTTTT	CASSLYRQRTSGELFF
-	TRBV27	-	TRBJ1-6	TGTGCCAGCAGTTTATCTAACATGGGACCCCTCCACTTT	CASSLSNMGPLHF
-	TRBV7-6	TRBD1	TRBJ2-7	TGTGCCAGCAGCCCTATGACAGGGTACGAGCAGTACTTC	CASSPMTGYEQYF
-	TRBV5-1	-	TRBJ1-4	TGCGCCAGCAGCTTGGGGGACACCTTGCGGGGTGAAAAACTGTTTTTT	CASSLGDTLRGEKLFF
many	TRBV5-6	-	TRBJ2-5	TGTGCCAGCAGCTTGCAAAGGAGACAAGAGACCCAGTACTTC	CASSLQRRQETQYF
-	TRBV25-1	-	TRBJ1-2	TGTGCCAGCCAGCAAGGATCCGGGACCGGACCGTTTAACTATGGCTACACCTTC	CASQQGSGTGPFNYGYTF
few	TRBV9	-	TRBJ2-3	TGTGCCAGCAGCGTAGCAGGCAGACCAGATACGCAGTATTTT	CASSVAGRPDTQYF
many	TRBV3-1	TRBD2	TRBJ2-1	TGTGCCAGCAGCCCACAGCGGGGGGTGGGTTACAATGAGCAGTTCTTC	CASSPQRGVGYNEQFF
many	TRBV18	-	TRBJ1-5	TGTGCCAGCTCACGGACGGATAATCAGCCCCAGCATTTT	CASSRTDNQPQHF